Described below is a single T cell receptor (beta chain) sequence and its context. Its antigen is unknown. The same CDR3 is also encoded by other DNA sequences in this sample. CDR3 length: 14 amino acids. Germline CDR1 and CDR2: SGDLS and YYNGEE. V was clipped by 2 bases and J by 1 base, with 6 bases between them. How the authors handled the data: Junction-only sequences without quality scores were provided by ImmunoSEQ, so filtering was different. Libraries were prepared by immunoSEQ multiplex PCR; TCRdb keeps only in-frame clonotypes and omits some of them. V and J calls plus clone size are reproduced from that table; the DNA served to infer D and trimming. The sample consists of approximately 2,000,000 clones, around 93% of them appearing once. The data originate from a study of shared clonotypes between healthy human individuals. Looking at the study overall: The plates for each donor numbered three CD4 naive, three CD4 memory, two CD8 naive and one CD8 memory.

Both subsets, CD45RA+ naive and CD45RA-negative memory, were split from the CD4+ cells. Regarding the study as a whole: When naive CD4 clonotypes were compared across four donors, 4% to 6.5% were shared.

Sequenced input: naive CD4+ T cells from PBMCs. As to subset: CD45RA+ positively selected. This sequence joins TRBV9 and TRBJ2-2; D uncertain. The receptor was derived from a man younger than 35 in good health. Some clones in this sample may be carry-over from other donors' samples. CDR3 coding DNA: TGTGCCAGCAGCGTGGCAGGGAACACCGGGGAGCTGTTTTTT. The encoded protein is CASSVAGNTGELFF.